Below are 5 T cell receptor beta chains sequenced from a single sample in a study of tumor and adjacent non-tumor tissue in lung cancer (dated by TCRdb to 2016 to 2018). Bulk unsorted tissue served as the source for RNA extraction, and RNA quality was assessed using a NanoDrop ND-1000 and an Agilent 2100. Library construction relied on multiplex PCR. The sequencer was an Illumina HiSeq 2500. TCRbeta libraries were constructed through three rounds of nested PCR with primers (Table S4) according to protocols adapted from ARM-PCR. TCRdb reprocessed the public reads (quality trimming at Q25 with fastp, clone calling with MiXCR) and kept in-frame beta chains. Merged by CDR3 protein, the rows form single entries marked with the most common genes and DNA. The sample table lists 120,000 or so distinct CDR3 sequences, 66% of them with a count of one. The ten top clones hold over 10% of the sample. The sample comprised lung tumor tissue. The receptors were gathered from a man younger than 45 with non-small cell lung cancer.

The chain is built from TRBV11-2 and TRBJ2-2; TRBD2 agrees at 7 bases. Germline V gene lookup returns CDR1 SGHAT and CDR2 FQNNGV. J gave up 4 bases and V 3 bases, and 8 bases lay outside the gene matches. The CDR3 runs to 16 residues. CDR3 region: CASSFIAGHPTGELFF. The DNA of the CDR3 is TGTGCCAGCAGCTTCATAGCGGGTCACCCCACCGGGGAGCTGTTTTTT. Using reference TRBV11-2 and TRBJ2-2 for the parts outside the CDR3, the full variable domain is EAGVAQSPRYKIIEKRQSVAFWCNPISGHATLYWYQQILGQGPKLLIQFQNNGVVDDSQLPKDRFSAERLKGVDSTLKIQPAKLEDSAVYLCASSFIAGHPTGELFFGEGSRLTVL.

Details on this clonotype: This could be a read error, since a much larger clone is one nucleotide away. The V and J genes are TRBV12-3 or TRBV12-4 and TRBJ1-4, with 8 bases lining up with TRBD1. V lost 5 bases, J lost 8 bases, and 10 bases stayed unmatched. CDR3 size: 15 residues. The CDR3 spells CASSPGQAQGEKLFF. CDR3 in DNA: TGTGCCAGCAGTCCGGGACAGGCTCAAGGGGAAAAACTGTTTTTT.

This clonotype was picked up many times. The chain links TRBV5-4 to TRBJ2-7, with a weak D call TRBD2 (5 bases). The CDR3 runs 14 residues. V was shortened by 3 bases and J by 7 bases, with 17 bases between the two germline ends. Germline-derived CDR1 and CDR2 are SGHNT and YYREEE (reference sequence). CDR3 in amino acids: CASSSWTLSGEQYF. In DNA, the CDR3 is TGTGCCAGCAGCTCCTGGACCTTGTCGGGGGAGCAGTACTTC.

This clonotype was observed many times. The chain combines TRBV6-1 with TRBJ1-4; 8 nucleotides agree with TRBD1. This CDR3 comprises 17 residues. With V trimmed by 4 bases and J by 0 bases, 7 bases remained unmatched. Germline-derived CDR1 and CDR2 are MNHNS and SASEGT. The CDR3 region has the DNA TGTGCCAGCAGTGGGACAGGGATTTATGCAACTAATGAAAAACTGTTTTTT. It is translated as CASSGTGIYATNEKLFF.

Of note for this clonotype: A much larger clonotype is one base distant, so this may be a read error. CDR3 coding DNA: TGCAGTGCTGGACAGGGGGACACTGAAGCTTTCTTT. This translates into CSAGQGDTEAFF. The V call is TRBV20-1, the J call TRBJ1-1; 10 nucleotides match TRBD1. Germline V gene lookup returns CDR1 DFQATT and CDR2 SNEGSKA (reference sequence). Trimming at V came to 5 bases and at J to 3 bases, leaving 0 bases not matched to a gene. The CDR3 consists of 12 residues.